The 17 T cell receptor beta chains below come from one sample, sequenced in a study of blood T cell repertoires in COVID-19. Assay used: immunoSEQ multiplex PCR; TCRdb lists only in-frame clones, some missing. The sample lists about 150,000 clones, 65% to 90% occurring once. The sample taken for sequencing was peripheral blood. These receptors originate from a man aged 70-80 years with acute or convalescent COVID-19.

This chain connects TRBV21-1 to TRBJ2-5; the table gives TRBD2 as D, unverified against the DNA. TRBV21-1 is noted as a pseudogene. The CDR3 has 19 amino acids. This chain's CDR3 is CASSKGPTSGIPRGETQYF. The CDR3 DNA reads TGTGCCAGCAGCAAAGGGCCAACTAGCGGGATTCCCAGGGGAGAGACCCAGTACTTC.

This sequence joins TRBV13 and TRBJ2-2; 8 bases fit TRBD1. The CDR3 extends over 15 amino acids. Trimming took 7 bases from V and 3 from J; bases not matched to a gene: 7. Per germline, CDR1 PRHDT and CDR2 FYEKMQ (reference sequence). The chain's CDR3 is CASTMTGADTGELFF. The CDR3 bases are TGTGCCAGCACCATGACAGGGGCGGACACCGGGGAGCTGTTTTTT.

This chain joins TRBV27 and TRBJ2-1, with D unclear. Trimming pared 3 bases from V and 8 bases from J, leaving 11 bases between. The CDR3 loop spans 13 amino acids. Germline CDR1 is MNHEY and CDR2 is SMNVEV (reference sequence). The CDR3 loop is CASSFYPSDEQFF. CDR3 coding DNA: TGTGCCAGCAGTTTTTACCCGTCGGATGAGCAGTTCTTC.

CDR3 sequence reads: CSASTGGGQPQHF. The CDR3, as DNA: TGCAGTGCTAGTACAGGGGGAGGGCAGCCCCAGCATTTT. The chain has TRBV20-1 and TRBJ1-5, with 8 bases lining up with TRBD1. In germline, CDR1 is DFQATT, CDR2 SNEGSKA (reference sequence). V lost 3 bases and J lost 7; bases outside the gene matches: 5. The CDR3 sequence is 13 residues long.

This clone came up once. The chain uses TRBV28 and TRBJ2-3, with D uncertain. Germline V gene data show CDR1 as MDHEN and CDR2 as SYDVKM. The CDR3 length is 14 residues. The V end lost 3 bases, the J end lost 0 bases, and 7 bases lay between the germline ends. CDR3 residues: CASSLHSSTDTQYF. CDR3 DNA: TGTGCCAGCAGTTTGCACTCTAGCACAGATACGCAGTATTTT.

The chain couples TRBV28 to TRBJ2-3; 10 bases fit TRBD2. The CDR3 spans 15 residues. Germline V CDR1 and CDR2: MDHEN, SYDVKM. Trimming took 5 bases from V and 2 from J; bases not matched to a gene: 4. CDR3 DNA: TGTGCCAGCAGTCCCACTAGCGGGAACACAGATACGCAGTATTTT. Its translation: CASSPTSGNTDTQYF.

The rearrangement uses TRBV30 and TRBJ2-3; 7 bases match TRBD1. Germline CDR1 GTSNPN, CDR2 SVGIG (reference sequence). This CDR3 has 13 amino acids. The V segment lost 3 bases and the J segment 4 bases; nucleotides outside the gene matches: 4. Written as DNA, the CDR3 is TGTGCCTGGAGACTAGGGACAGCAGATACGCAGTATTTT. It specifies CAWRLGTADTQYF.

The chain recombines TRBV6-2 or TRBV6-3 with TRBJ1-1, with 7 bases aligning to TRBD1. V lost 0 bases to trimming and J lost 1 base; unmatched junction nucleotides: 2. Germline CDR1 MNHEY, CDR2 SVGEGT. This CDR3 has 15 residues. The CDR3: CASSYSWDRNTEAFF. The CDR3 region has the DNA TGTGCCAGCAGTTACTCCTGGGACAGGAACACTGAAGCTTTCTTT.

This clone has only a few counts. This rearrangement joins TRBV6-5 to TRBJ1-5; no reliable D call. CDR1 and CDR2 (germline): MNHEY, SVGAGI. The CDR3 has 13 amino acids. V was clipped by 8 bases and J by 0 bases, with 8 bases between them. The DNA for the CDR3 is TGTGCCAGCGGGCGGGATAGCAATCAGCCCCAGCATTTT. It encodes CASGRDSNQPQHF.

This chain links TRBV20-1 with TRBJ2-3, with 11 bases fitting TRBD2. Trimming took 3 bases from V and 2 from J; bases not matched to a gene: 1. CDR3 length equals 14 residues. Germline V gene lookup returns CDR1 DFQATT and CDR2 SNEGSKA (reference sequence). CDR3 sequence: CSASSGRDTDTQYF. The CDR3, as DNA: TGCAGTGCTAGTAGCGGGAGGGACACAGATACGCAGTATTTT.

V usage is TRBV7-9 and J usage is TRBJ1-2; possibly TRBD1 for D (5 bases). Germline CDR1 and CDR2: SEHNR and FQNEAQ (reference sequence). The CDR3 runs 12 residues. The ends were cut back, 5 bases at V and 6 bases at J, with 10 bases in the middle. CDR3 nucleotide sequence: TGTGCCAGCAGCCCACCGGGGGATGGCTACACCTTC. Amino acids: CASSPPGDGYTF.

A remark on this clone: Other DNA sequences within the sample encode an identical CDR3. This chain joins TRBV28 and TRBJ2-7; 11 bases are a match to TRBD2. Germline lookup yields CDR1 MDHEN and CDR2 SYDVKM. The CDR3 covers 15 residues. V was pared by 5 bases and J by 1 base, with 4 bases of the junction left unmatched. The CDR3 coding sequence is TGTGCCAGCAGTCTCGGGACTAGCGGATCCTACGAGCAGTACTTC. Its translation: CASSLGTSGSYEQYF.

The gene calls are TRBV9 and TRBJ2-2; TRBD1 aligns across 10 bases. The trim removed 0 bases at V and 0 bases at J, leaving 2 bases unmatched. The CDR3 loop spans 17 amino acids. Germline V gene sequence: CDR1 SGDLS, CDR2 YYNGEE. In DNA form, the CDR3 reads TGTGCCAGCAGCGTAGTTGGGACAGGGGCGAACACCGGGGAGCTGTTTTTT. Translation gives CASSVVGTGANTGELFF.

The chain employs TRBV6-6 and TRBJ2-1; 13 bases align to TRBD2. The germline V gene has CDR1 MNHNY and CDR2 SVGAGI (reference sequence). The CDR3 contains 15 residues. The ends lost 5 bases at V and 9 bases at J; junction bases unmatched: 7. CDR3 amino acids: CASSPWTSGRREQFF. CDR3 sequence (DNA): TGTGCCAGCAGTCCTTGGACTAGCGGGAGACGTGAGCAGTTCTTC.

The chain joins TRBV4-3 to TRBJ2-5; 7 bases map to TRBD2. J lost 6 bases, V lost 5 bases, and 12 bases had no gene match. Per the germline V gene, CDR1 is LGHNA and CDR2 is YSLEER. There are 15 residues in the CDR3. The DNA for the CDR3 is TGCGCCAGCAGCTTTCAAACGGGAGGAGGACAGACCCAGTACTTC. It yields the protein CASSFQTGGGQTQYF.

This clone is medium-sized in the sample. This may be a read error, as it is one base from a much larger clone. This sample also contains other DNA sequences that code for the same CDR3. The V call is TRBV25-1, the J call TRBJ1-2, with 8 bases that match TRBD1. This CDR3 has 14 residues. J was trimmed by 3 bases and V by 1 base; bases with no gene match: 1. CDR1 is MGHDK and CDR2 is SYGVNS in the germline V gene. In DNA form, the CDR3 reads TGTGCCAGCAGTGAATCGACAGGGGACTATGGCTACACCTTC. Translation: CASSESTGDYGYTF.

This chain joins TRBV5-6 and TRBJ2-3, with D possibly being TRBD2 (5 bases). This CDR3 spans 17 amino acids. The germline CDR1 and CDR2 sequences are SGHDT and YYEEEE. Trimming stripped 1 base from V and 8 bases from J, with 23 bases between. CDR3 protein: CASSLLGLATAGGTQYF. In nucleotides, the CDR3 is TGTGCCAGCAGCTTGCTAGGATTAGCAACCGCGGGCGGTACGCAGTATTTT.